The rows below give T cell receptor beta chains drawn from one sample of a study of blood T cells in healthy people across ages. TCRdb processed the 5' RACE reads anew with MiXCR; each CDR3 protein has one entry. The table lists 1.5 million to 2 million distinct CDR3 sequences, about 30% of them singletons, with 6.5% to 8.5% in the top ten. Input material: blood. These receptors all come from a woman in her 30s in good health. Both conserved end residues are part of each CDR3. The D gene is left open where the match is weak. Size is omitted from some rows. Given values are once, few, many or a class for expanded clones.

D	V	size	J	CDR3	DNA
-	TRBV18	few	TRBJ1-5	CASSLQDGLNQPQHF	TGTGCCAGCTCACTACAGGATGGACTCAATCAGCCCCAGCATTTT
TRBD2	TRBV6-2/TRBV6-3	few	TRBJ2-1	CASSYFPLREGGNEQFF	TGTGCCAGCAGTTACTTCCCCTTGCGGGAGGGCGGGAATGAGCAGTTCTTC
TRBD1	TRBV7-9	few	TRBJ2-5	CAGSSTGNQETQYF	TGTGCCGGCAGCTCGACAGGGAACCAAGAGACCCAGTACTTC
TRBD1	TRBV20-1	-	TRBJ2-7	CSAREAQGAGYEQYF	TGCAGTGCTAGAGAGGCTCAGGGGGCAGGCTACGAGCAGTACTTC
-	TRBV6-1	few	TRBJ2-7	CASSVGDRTMDTQYF	TGTGCCAGCAGTGTTGGGGACCGGACGATGGATACCCAGTACTTC
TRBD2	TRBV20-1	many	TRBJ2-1	CSARDGTSGRSYNEQFF	TGCAGTGCTAGAGATGGAACTAGCGGGAGGTCCTACAATGAGCAGTTCTTC
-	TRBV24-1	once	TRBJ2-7	CATSQLPACYEQYF	TGTGCCACCAGTCAACTACCAGCTTGCTACGAGCAGTACTTC
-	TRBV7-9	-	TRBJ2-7	CAGAPGRDYEQYF	TGTGCCGGCGCCCCCGGGCGGGACTACGAGCAGTACTTC
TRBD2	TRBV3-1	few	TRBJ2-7	CASSLGTSRQYF	TGTGCCAGCAGCCTCGGGACTAGCCGGCAGTACTTC
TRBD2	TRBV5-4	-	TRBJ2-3	CASSLKVWAASGTSGGSGTDTQYF	TGTGCCAGCAGCTTGAAGGTGTGGGCGGCATCCGGGACTAGCGGGGGGTCAGGCACAGATACGCAGTATTTT
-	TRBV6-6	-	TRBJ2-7	CTSRDPTSYEQYF	TGTACCAGCAGAGACCCGACCTCATACGAGCAGTACTTC
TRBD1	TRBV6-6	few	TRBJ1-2	CASSLGQTGYTF	TGTGCCAGCAGTTTGGGACAGACGGGCTACACCTTC
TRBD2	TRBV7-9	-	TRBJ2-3	CANSLGLAATDTQYF	TGTGCCAACAGCTTGGGACTAGCGGCCACAGATACGCAGTATTTT
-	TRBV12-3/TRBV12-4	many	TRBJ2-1	CASRAGSSYNEQFF	TGTGCCAGCAGAGCCGGAAGCTCCTACAATGAGCAGTTCTTC
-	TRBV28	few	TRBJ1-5	CASSLTSGTDRQAQHF	TGTGCCAGCAGTTTGACCTCCGGGACCGACCGTCAAGCCCAGCATTTT
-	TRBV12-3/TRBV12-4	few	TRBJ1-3	CASSSPGLGNTIYF	TGTGCCAGCAGTTCTCCAGGACTTGGAAACACCATATATTTT
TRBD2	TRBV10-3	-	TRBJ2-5	CAIRDGSGTSDPNEQYF	TGTGCCATCAGGGATGGTAGCGGGACCTCAGATCCCAATGAGCAGTACTTC
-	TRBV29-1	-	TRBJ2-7	CSARKGGEQYF	TGCAGCGCCCGGAAAGGGGGCGAGCAGTACTTC
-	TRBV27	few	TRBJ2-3	CASSFGQFTDTQYF	TGTGCCAGCAGTTTTGGACAGTTCACAGATACGCAGTATTTT
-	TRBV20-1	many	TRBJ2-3	CSARGDTAGSTDTQYF	TGCAGTGCTAGGGGGGACACCGCCGGGAGCACAGATACGCAGTATTTT
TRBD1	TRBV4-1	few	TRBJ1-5	CASSQRTGGQPQHF	TGCGCCAGCAGCCAGAGGACAGGGGGTCAGCCCCAGCATTTT
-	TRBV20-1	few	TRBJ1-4	CSASGRVREKLFF	TGCAGTGCTAGCGGCAGGGTTCGGGAAAAACTGTTTTTT
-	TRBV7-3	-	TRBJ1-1	CASSLTDGNTEAFF	TGTGCCAGCAGCTTAACCGACGGTAACACTGAAGCTTTCTTT
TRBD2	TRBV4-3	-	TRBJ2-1	CASSRLIQGEREGDEQFF	TGCGCCAGCAGCCGGCTGATTCAGGGAGAGCGGGAGGGCGATGAGCAGTTCTTC
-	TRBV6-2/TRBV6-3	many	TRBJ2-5	CASAGTQETQYF	TGTGCCAGCGCCGGGACCCAAGAGACCCAGTACTTC
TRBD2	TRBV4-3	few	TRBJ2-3	CASSQGQLAGSTDTQYF	TGCGCCAGCAGCCAAGGCCAACTAGCGGGCAGCACAGATACGCAGTATTTT
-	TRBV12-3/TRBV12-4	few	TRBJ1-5	CASSLGQGPNSQPQHF	TGTGCCAGCAGTTTAGGGCAGGGCCCCAATAGTCAGCCCCAGCATTTT
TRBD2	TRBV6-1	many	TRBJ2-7	CASSENYPSGPYEQYF	TGTGCCAGCAGTGAAAATTACCCTAGCGGACCCTACGAGCAGTACTTC
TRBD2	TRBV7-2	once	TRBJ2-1	CASSRSGGALYNEQFF	TGTGCCAGCAGCCGTAGCGGGGGGGCTCTCTACAATGAGCAGTTCTTC
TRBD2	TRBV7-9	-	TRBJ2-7	CASSTLRVAGEENQYF	TGTGCCAGCAGCACTCTACGGGTAGCGGGGGAAGAGAACCAGTACTTC
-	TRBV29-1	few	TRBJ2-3	CSVVPGSTADTQYF	TGCAGCGTTGTTCCTGGTTCAACGGCAGATACGCAGTATTTT
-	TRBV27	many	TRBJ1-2	CASSRPGEDGYTF	TGTGCCAGCAGCCGTCCAGGGGAAGATGGCTACACCTTC